These T cell receptor beta chains were read from a single sample in a study of CD8+CD57+ T cells in acquired aplastic anemia. TCRdb re-derived calls from the reads in MiXCR, one entry per CDR3 protein. Seen here are more than 100,000 distinct CDR3 sequences, around 48% observed once, and the top ten hold around 2.3%. Source material: sorted CD4+, CD8+, or CD8+CD57+ T cells (not recorded which) from PBMCs. These receptors originate from a human donor in good health, serving as a control. Both conserved end residues are part of each CDR3. Fields, in order: J gene, clone size, V gene, D gene, CDR3 protein, CDR3 DNA. The D gene is left open where the match is weak. The listing skips clone size in some rows; elsewhere it reads once, few, many or a size class.

TRBJ1-5,many,TRBV6-1,-,CASSVTLYSNQPQHF,TGTGCCAGCAGTGTGACTCTTTATAGCAATCAGCCCCAGCATTTT
TRBJ1-6,-,TRBV15,-,CASRKAYNSPLHF,TGTGCCTCAAGGAAGGCGTATAATTCACCCCTCCACTTT
TRBJ2-7,-,TRBV7-2,-,CASSFSYTGPQEYF,TGTGCCAGCAGCTTCAGTTATACTGGTCCACAGGAGTACTTC
TRBJ1-5,-,TRBV3-1,-,CASSRMGGADNQPQHF,TGTGCCAGCAGCCGTATGGGGGGGGCGGACAATCAGCCCCAGCATTTT
TRBJ1-1,-,TRBV29-1,-,CSAKLADGNTEAFF,TGCAGCGCTAAACTAGCGGACGGGAACACTGAAGCTTTCTTT
TRBJ2-5,-,TRBV7-2,-,CASPTGVGETQYF,TGTGCCAGTCCGACAGGAGTCGGGGAGACCCAGTACTTC
TRBJ1-1,once,TRBV2,-,CASSQEEGSDEAFF,TGTGCCAGCAGCCAAGAGGAAGGGAGCGATGAAGCTTTCTTT
TRBJ1-1,-,TRBV10-1,-,CASSPTGILEAFF,TGCGCCAGCAGTCCCACAGGGATTCTTGAAGCTTTCTTT
TRBJ2-3,few,TRBV19,-,CASSTRQTDTQYF,TGTGCCAGTAGTACGAGACAGACAGATACGCAGTATTTT
TRBJ2-2,-,TRBV19,TRBD2,CASSSREGTGELFF,TGTGCCAGTAGTTCAAGGGAGGGGACCGGGGAGCTGTTTTTT
TRBJ2-7,-,TRBV5-6,TRBD2,CASSLEGASGGYNEQYF,TGTGCCAGCAGCTTGGAAGGTGCTAGCGGGGGCTACAATGAGCAGTACTTC
TRBJ1-1,many,TRBV3-1,-,CASSHNRGITEAFF,TGTGCCAGCAGCCATAACCGGGGGATCACTGAAGCTTTCTTT
TRBJ1-1,-,TRBV10-3,-,CASTRGPNTEAFF,TGTGCCTCTACCCGGGGGCCCAACACTGAAGCTTTCTTT
TRBJ2-7,-,TRBV7-8,-,CASSTARSYEQYF,TGTGCCAGCAGCACCGCCAGGTCTTACGAGCAGTACTTC
TRBJ1-2,many,TRBV6-1,-,CASRPDRGYGYTF,TGTGCCAGCAGACCTGACAGAGGCTATGGCTACACCTTC
TRBJ2-2,few,TRBV6-1,-,CASSPGALSPGELFF,TGTGCCAGCAGCCCCGGGGCCCTAAGTCCCGGGGAGCTGTTTTTT
TRBJ1-1,-,TRBV15,-,CATSRDEERGCAFF,TGTGCCACCAGCAGAGATGAAGAAAGGGGTTGCGCTTTCTTT
TRBJ2-3,many,TRBV20-1,-,CSARDPVAGRGTQYF,TGCAGTGCTAGAGACCCAGTCGCGGGGCGAGGTACGCAGTATTTT
TRBJ1-1,-,TRBV24-1,-,CATRGGTTEAFF,TGTGCCACCAGAGGCGGGACCACTGAAGCTTTCTTT
TRBJ2-7,-,TRBV24-1,-,CATSAGTPYEQYF,TGTGCCACCAGTGCCGGGACCCCCTACGAGCAGTACTTC
TRBJ2-1,-,TRBV6-1,TRBD1,CASCTTRGLLEYNEQFF,TGTGCCAGCTGTACCACTAGGGGGCTCCTGGAATACAATGAGCAGTTCTTC
TRBJ2-5,few,TRBV7-9,-,CASTPFYSYQETQYF,TGTGCCAGCACCCCTTTTTACTCGTACCAAGAGACCCAGTACTTC
TRBJ1-1,-,TRBV2,TRBD1,CASTGTGRTEAFF,TGTGCCAGCACGGGGACAGGGCGTACTGAAGCTTTCTTT
TRBJ2-3,few,TRBV20-1,TRBD2,CSARDWGNGAGETDTQYF,TGCAGTGCTAGAGACTGGGGAAACGGGGCGGGGGAGACAGATACGCAGTATTTT
TRBJ2-1,-,TRBV7-2,TRBD2,CASRGGNNNEQFF,TGCGCCAGCCGGGGGGGGAATAACAATGAGCAGTTCTTC
TRBJ2-2,-,TRBV2,-,CASRWGELFF,TGTGCCAGCAGGTGGGGGGAGCTGTTTTTT
TRBJ1-2,many,TRBV18,-,CASSPTVGDGYTF,TGTGCCAGCTCACCAACAGTTGGGGACGGCTACACCTTC
TRBJ2-2,many,TRBV19,TRBD1,CASCPGQVNTGELFF,TGTGCCAGTTGTCCGGGACAGGTAAACACCGGGGAGCTGTTTTTT
TRBJ1-2,few,TRBV2,-,CASSDLARPSGYTF,TGTGCCAGCAGTGATTTGGCAAGGCCGAGTGGCTACACCTTC
TRBJ2-1,-,TRBV7-3,TRBD2,CASSLTGLAGSGNNEQFF,TGTGCCAGCAGCTTAACGGGACTAGCGGGGTCTGGGAACAATGAGCAGTTCTTC
TRBJ1-2,many,TRBV12-3/TRBV12-4,-,CASSILSENGYTF,TGTGCCAGCAGCATCTTAAGTGAGAATGGCTACACCTTC
TRBJ2-7,-,TRBV10-2,-,CASSSAGTDTYEQYF,TGTGCCAGCAGTTCCGCCGGGACGGACACCTACGAGCAGTACTTC
TRBJ2-5,many,TRBV6-1,-,CASKGSESGTQYF,TGTGCCAGCAAAGGATCTGAGTCGGGGACCCAGTACTTC
TRBJ2-5,-,TRBV24-1,-,CATSDPGRAGETQYF,TGTGCCACCAGTGATCCCGGGCGGGCGGGGGAGACCCAGTACTTC
TRBJ1-2,-,TRBV19,TRBD1,CASNRDRSFRYTF,TGTGCCAGTAACCGGGACAGGTCATTCCGCTACACCTTC
TRBJ1-5,many,TRBV19,TRBD1,CASSILTGGTQPQHF,TGTGCCAGTAGTATCCTCACAGGGGGCACTCAGCCCCAGCATTTT
TRBJ1-1,-,TRBV29-1,-,CSVEAPEGTEAFF,TGCAGCGTTGAGGCACCCGAGGGCACTGAAGCTTTCTTT
TRBJ1-5,-,TRBV12-3/TRBV12-4,-,CASSLAGHQPQHF,TGTGCCAGCAGTTTAGCGGGGCATCAGCCCCAGCATTTT
TRBJ1-3,many,TRBV6-1,-,CASRRGPSSGNTIYF,TGTGCCAGCAGAAGAGGCCCTAGCTCTGGAAACACCATATATTTT
TRBJ2-7,once,TRBV10-2,TRBD2,CASRTSGGSYEQYF,TGCGCCAGCCGGACTAGCGGGGGGTCCTACGAGCAGTACTTC
TRBJ2-3,-,TRBV10-1,TRBD2,CASSEGTSGAFTDTQYF,TGCGCCAGCAGTGAGGGGACTAGCGGGGCTTTCACAGATACGCAGTATTTT
TRBJ1-1,-,TRBV20-1,-,CSAREMAHTEAFF,TGCAGTGCTAGAGAAATGGCACACACTGAAGCTTTCTTT
TRBJ1-2,many,TRBV29-1,-,CSVVRGNYGYTF,TGCAGCGTTGTTAGGGGTAACTATGGCTACACCTTC
TRBJ1-2,-,TRBV20-1,TRBD1,CSARQGGYGYTF,TGCAGTGCGCGACAGGGTGGCTATGGCTACACCTTC